This T cell receptor (beta chain) was observed in a study of regulatory T cells in long-lasting Graves disease. This clonotype has a handful of counts. Antigen: not known. According to the study, TCR beta libraries were built with iRepertoire HTBI primers and CDR3-region Arm-PCR. In TCRdb, the multiplex PCR reads were re-called with MiXCR into one record per CDR3 protein. The table includes around 510,000 distinct CDR3 sequences, 20% detected once. CDR1 is MNHNS, CDR2 SASEGT, per germline. CDR3 length: 13 amino acids. V shed 6 bases and J shed 0 bases, with 7 bases lying between them. General study findings and limits: Patients with persistent disease shared 2,741 public clonotypes, outpacing the 966 shared by new patients. It was in persistent disease that TRBV28, TRBJ1-2 and TRBJ2-5 were favored.

Time point denoted: persistent/refractory GD, antithyroid drugs over 5 years with positive TRAb. Researchers made the TCR library from RNA that was extracted from PBMCs. Guidelines of the American Thyroid Association were used to diagnose Graves' disease. This clonotype originated in a female donor with Graves disease. The source was peripheral blood mononuclear cells (PBMCs), collected when the disease was refractory, from a patient treated with antithyroid drugs. The chain recombines TRBV6-1 with TRBJ2-3; D gene ambiguous. The CDR3 nucleotides are TGTGCCAGCAGCTGGTACAGCACAGATACGCAGTATTTT. Amino acid sequence: CASSWYSTDTQYF.